This T cell receptor (beta chain) was recorded in a study of blood T cell repertoires in COVID-19. Overall study: The origin of the acute and convalescent COVID-19 samples was the United States, Italy and Spain. PBMCs, B-cell-depleted T cells, or T cells provided the cDNA or gDNA that made up the material.

Looked up from germline, CDR1 is KGHSH and CDR2 is LQKENI. The CDR3 loop spans 18 amino acids. With 3 bases clipped from V and 1 base from J, the junction kept 7 bases outside the gene matches. This clone was counted between two and nine times. Followed over time, Seattle patients had been enrolled while infection was active. Under the authors' procedure: Reference gene primer amplification in the assay estimated nucleated cell counts. The repertoire was sequenced with immunoSEQ multiplex PCR; TCRdb's copy has only in-frame clones and lacks some. V, J and clone size are taken as reported in that table, and D and trimming were inferred from the DNA itself. The data show 250,000 to 350,000 clones, roughly 90% seen once.

Sequenced input: peripheral blood. The sequence derives from a woman under 40 with COVID-19, enrolled during active disease. The chain is built from TRBV18 and TRBJ2-7, with 15 bases fitting TRBD2. DNA of the CDR3: TGTGCCAGCTCACCCGGACTAGCGGGAGGGCCATTTTCCTACGAGCAGTACTTC. Translated, it gives CASSPGLAGGPFSYEQYF.